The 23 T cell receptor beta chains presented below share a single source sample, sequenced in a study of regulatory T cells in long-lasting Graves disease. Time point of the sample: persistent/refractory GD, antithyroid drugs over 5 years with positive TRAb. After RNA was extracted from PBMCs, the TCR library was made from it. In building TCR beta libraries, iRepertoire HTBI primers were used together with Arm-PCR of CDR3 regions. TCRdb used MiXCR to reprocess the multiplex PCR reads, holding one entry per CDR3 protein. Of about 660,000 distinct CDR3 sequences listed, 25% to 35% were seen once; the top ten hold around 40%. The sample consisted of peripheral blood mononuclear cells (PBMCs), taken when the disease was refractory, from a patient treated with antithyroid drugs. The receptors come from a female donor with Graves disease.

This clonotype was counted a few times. CDR3 DNA: TGTGCCAGTAGTATATTTTTGGGCTCTGGGGCCAACGTCCTGACTTTC. Translated, it gives CASSIFLGSGANVLTF. This sequence joins TRBV19 and TRBJ2-6; unclear D gene. Deletions cut 2 bases from V and 0 bases from J, with 8 bases between. From germline, CDR1 is LNHDA and CDR2 SQIVND (reference sequence). CDR3 size: 16 residues.

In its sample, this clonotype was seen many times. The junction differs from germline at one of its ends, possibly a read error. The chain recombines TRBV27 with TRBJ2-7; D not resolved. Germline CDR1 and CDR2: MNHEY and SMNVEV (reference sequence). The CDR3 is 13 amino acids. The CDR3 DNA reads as TGTGCCAGCAGTCTATCCCCCCATGTCGAGCAGTACTTC. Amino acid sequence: CASSLSPHVEQYF.

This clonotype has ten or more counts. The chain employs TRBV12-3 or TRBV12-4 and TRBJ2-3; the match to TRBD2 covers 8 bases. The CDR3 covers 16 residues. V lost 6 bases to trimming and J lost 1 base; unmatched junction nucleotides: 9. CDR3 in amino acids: CASRQPAGVCTDTQYF. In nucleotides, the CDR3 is TGTGCCAGCAGACAACCAGCGGGAGTATGCACAGATACGCAGTATTTT.

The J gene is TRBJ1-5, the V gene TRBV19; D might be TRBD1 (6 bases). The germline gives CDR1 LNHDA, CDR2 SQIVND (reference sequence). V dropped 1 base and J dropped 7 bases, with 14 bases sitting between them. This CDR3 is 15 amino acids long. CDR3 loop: CASSIGWGQGQPQHF. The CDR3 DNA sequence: TGTGCCAGTAGTATAGGTTGGGGGCAGGGGCAGCCCCAGCATTTT. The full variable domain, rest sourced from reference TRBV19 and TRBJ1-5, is DGGITQSPKYLFRKEGQNVTLSCEQNLNHDAMYWYRQDPGQGLRLIYYSQIVNDFQKGDIAEGYSVSREKKESFPLTVTSAQKNPTAFYLCASSIGWGQGQPQHFGDGTRLSIL.

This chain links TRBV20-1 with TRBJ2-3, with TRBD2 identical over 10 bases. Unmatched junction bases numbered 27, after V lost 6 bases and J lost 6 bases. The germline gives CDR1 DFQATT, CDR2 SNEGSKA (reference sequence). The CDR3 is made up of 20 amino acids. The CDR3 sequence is CSAAAAGRGASGRGRDTQYF. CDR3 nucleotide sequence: TGCAGTGCCGCCGCCGCAGGAAGAGGGGCTAGCGGGAGAGGGAGGGATACGCAGTATTTT.

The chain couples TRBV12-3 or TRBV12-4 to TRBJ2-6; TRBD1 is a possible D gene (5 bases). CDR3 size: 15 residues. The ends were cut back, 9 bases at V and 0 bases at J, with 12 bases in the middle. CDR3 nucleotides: TGTGCCAGTCAGGGATATTCCTCTGGGGCCAACGTCCTGACTTTC. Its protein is CASQGYSSGANVLTF.

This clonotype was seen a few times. Written as DNA, the CDR3 is TGTGCCAGCAGCGACCACAGGGGAGAATGGGTTGAAGCTTTCTTT. The encoded protein is CASSDHRGEWVEAFF. The chain recombines TRBV7-9 with TRBJ1-1; TRBD1 matches at 7 bases. CDR3 length: 15 residues. Germline CDR1 reads SEHNR; CDR2 reads FQNEAQ (reference sequence). With V trimmed by 5 bases and J by 7 bases, 13 bases remained unmatched.

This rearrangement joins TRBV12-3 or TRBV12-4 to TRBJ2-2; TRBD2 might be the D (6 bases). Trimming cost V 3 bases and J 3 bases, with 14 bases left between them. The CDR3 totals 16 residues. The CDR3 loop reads CASSFRRAADTGELFF. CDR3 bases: TGTGCCAGCAGTTTCCGGAGGGCCGCGGACACCGGGGAGCTGTTTTTT.

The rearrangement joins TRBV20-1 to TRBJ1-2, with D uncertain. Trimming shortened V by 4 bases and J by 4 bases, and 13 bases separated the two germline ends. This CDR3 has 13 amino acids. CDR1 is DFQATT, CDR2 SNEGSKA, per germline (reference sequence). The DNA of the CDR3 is TGCAGTGCTACTCCCCGGGAGATCTATGGCTACACCTTC. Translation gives CSATPREIYGYTF.

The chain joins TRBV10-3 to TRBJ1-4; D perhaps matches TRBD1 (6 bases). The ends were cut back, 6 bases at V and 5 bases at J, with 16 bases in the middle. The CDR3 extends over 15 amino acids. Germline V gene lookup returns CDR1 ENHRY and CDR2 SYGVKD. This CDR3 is CAISGGRGPNEKLFF. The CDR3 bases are TGTGCCATCAGCGGGGGCCGGGGACCGAATGAAAAACTGTTTTTT.

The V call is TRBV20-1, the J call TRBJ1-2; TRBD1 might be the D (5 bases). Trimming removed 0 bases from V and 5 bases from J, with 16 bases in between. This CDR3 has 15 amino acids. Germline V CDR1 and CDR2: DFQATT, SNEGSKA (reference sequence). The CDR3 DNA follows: TGCAGTGCTAGAGACCCCTCCCGGGGGTATTATGGCTACACCTTC. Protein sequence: CSARDPSRGYYGYTF.

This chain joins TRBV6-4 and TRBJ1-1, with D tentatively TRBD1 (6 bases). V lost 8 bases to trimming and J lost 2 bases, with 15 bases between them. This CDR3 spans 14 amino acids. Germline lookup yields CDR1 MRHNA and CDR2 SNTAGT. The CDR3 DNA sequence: TGTGCCAGCTCCAGAATAGGGGGAAACACTGAAGCTTTCTTT. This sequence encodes CASSRIGGNTEAFF.

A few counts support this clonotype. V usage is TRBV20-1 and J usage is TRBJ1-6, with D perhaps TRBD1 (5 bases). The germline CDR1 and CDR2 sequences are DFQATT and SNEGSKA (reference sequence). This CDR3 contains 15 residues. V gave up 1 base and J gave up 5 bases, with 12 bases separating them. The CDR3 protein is CSARVRGVHNSPLHF. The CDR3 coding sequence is TGCAGTGCTAGAGTGCGGGGGGTCCATAATTCACCCCTCCACTTT.

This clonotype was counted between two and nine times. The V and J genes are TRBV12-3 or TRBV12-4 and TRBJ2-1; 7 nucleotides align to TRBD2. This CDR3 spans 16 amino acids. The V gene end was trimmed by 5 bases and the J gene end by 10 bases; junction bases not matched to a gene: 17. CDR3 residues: CASSPAAGAYPKEQFF. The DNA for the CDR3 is TGTGCCAGCAGTCCCGCCGCGGGAGCTTATCCGAAGGAGCAGTTCTTC.

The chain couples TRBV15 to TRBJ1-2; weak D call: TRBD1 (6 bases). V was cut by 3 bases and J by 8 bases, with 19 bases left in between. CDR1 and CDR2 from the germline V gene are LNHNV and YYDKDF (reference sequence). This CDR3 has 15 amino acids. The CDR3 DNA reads TGTGCCACCAGCAGGGGCGGGGGGGCGGCTTACGGCTACACCTTC. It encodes CATSRGGGAAYGYTF.

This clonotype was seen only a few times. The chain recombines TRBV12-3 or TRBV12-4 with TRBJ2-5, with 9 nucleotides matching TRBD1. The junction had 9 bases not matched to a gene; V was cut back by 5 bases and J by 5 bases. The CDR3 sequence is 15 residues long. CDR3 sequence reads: CASSPGTGRSETQYF. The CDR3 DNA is TGTGCCAGCAGTCCCGGGACAGGGCGGAGTGAGACCCAGTACTTC.

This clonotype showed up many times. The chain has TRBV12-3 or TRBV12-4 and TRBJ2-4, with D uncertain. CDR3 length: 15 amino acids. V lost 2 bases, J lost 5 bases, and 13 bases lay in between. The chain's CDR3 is CASSLSPLGENIQYF. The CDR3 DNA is TGTGCCAGCAGTTTAAGCCCATTGGGCGAAAACATTCAGTACTTC.

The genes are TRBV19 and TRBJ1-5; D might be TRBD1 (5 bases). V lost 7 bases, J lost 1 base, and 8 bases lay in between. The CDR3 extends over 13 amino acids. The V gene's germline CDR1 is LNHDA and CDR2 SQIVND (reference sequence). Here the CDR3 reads CASMGVSNQPQHF. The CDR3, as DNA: TGTGCCAGTATGGGGGTAAGCAATCAGCCCCAGCATTTT.

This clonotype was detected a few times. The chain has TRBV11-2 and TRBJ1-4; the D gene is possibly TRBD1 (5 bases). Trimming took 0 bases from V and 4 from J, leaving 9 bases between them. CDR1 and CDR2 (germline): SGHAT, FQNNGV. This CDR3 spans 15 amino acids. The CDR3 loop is CASSLEGAYNEKLFF. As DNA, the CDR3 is TGTGCCAGCAGCTTAGAAGGGGCTTATAATGAAAAACTGTTTTTT.

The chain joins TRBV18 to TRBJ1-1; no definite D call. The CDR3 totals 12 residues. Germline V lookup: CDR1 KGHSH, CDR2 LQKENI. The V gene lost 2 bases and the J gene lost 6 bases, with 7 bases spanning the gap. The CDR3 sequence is CASSPVEAEAFF. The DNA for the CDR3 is TGTGCCAGCTCACCAGTTGAGGCTGAAGCTTTCTTT.

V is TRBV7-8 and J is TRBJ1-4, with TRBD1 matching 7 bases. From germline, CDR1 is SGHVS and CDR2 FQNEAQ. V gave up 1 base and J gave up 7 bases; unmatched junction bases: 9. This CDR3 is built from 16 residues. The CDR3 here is CASSLGAGGYGEKLFF. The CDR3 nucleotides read TGTGCCAGCAGCTTAGGGGCAGGGGGTTACGGTGAAAAACTGTTTTTT. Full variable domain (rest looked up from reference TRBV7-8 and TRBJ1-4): GAGVSQSPRYKVAKRGQDVALRCDPISGHVSLFWYQQALGQGPEFLTYFQNEAQLDKSGLPSDRFFAERPEGSVSTLKIQRTQQEDSAVYLCASSLGAGGYGEKLFFGSGTQLSVL.

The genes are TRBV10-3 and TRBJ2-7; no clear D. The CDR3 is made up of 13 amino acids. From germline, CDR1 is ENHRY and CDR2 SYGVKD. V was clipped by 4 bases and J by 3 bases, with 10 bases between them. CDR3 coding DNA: TGTGCCATCAGTGGAGTATCGGACTACGAGCAGTACTTC. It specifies CAISGVSDYEQYF.

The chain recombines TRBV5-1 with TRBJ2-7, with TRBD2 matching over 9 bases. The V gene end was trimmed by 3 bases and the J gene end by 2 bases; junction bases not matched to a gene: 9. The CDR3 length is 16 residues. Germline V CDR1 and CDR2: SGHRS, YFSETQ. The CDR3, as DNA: TGCGCCAGCAGCTGGGCGCTAGCGGGACCCACCTACGAGCAGTACTTC. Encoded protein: CASSWALAGPTYEQYF.